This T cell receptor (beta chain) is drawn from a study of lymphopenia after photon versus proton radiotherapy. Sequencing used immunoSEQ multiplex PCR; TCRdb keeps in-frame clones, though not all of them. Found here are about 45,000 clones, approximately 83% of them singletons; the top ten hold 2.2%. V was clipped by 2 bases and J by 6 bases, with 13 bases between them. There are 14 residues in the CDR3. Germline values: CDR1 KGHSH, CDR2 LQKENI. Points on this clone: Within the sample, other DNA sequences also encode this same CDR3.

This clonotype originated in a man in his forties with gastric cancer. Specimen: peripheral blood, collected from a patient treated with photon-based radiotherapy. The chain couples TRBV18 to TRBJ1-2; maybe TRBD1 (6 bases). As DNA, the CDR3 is TGTGCCAGCTCACCAACAGGGCCCGGGGATGGCTACACCTTC. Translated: CASSPTGPGDGYTF.